This TCR beta chain was profiled in a study of T cell responses to AZD1222 COVID-19 vaccine. Study results and limitations: Baseline seropositivity occurred in only six AZD1222 recipients. Elevations in Spike-specific TCR breadth and depth followed administration of two AZD1222 doses.

A remark on this clone: Its matching antigen is unknown.

Using immunoSEQ multiplex PCR, the repertoire was profiled, and TCRdb retains in-frame clones only, with some absent. Of more than 95,000 clones detected, around 90% appear once; the ten largest clones hold around 1.5%. The sequenced sample was peripheral blood, obtained on day 0 of AZD1222 vaccination. The clonotype originates from an adult in good health.

CDR3 amino acids: CASSKWQEPTNYGYTF. The CDR3 DNA follows: TGTGCCAGCAGCAAATGGCAGGAACCGACTAACTATGGCTACACCTTC. The V and J genes are TRBV21-1 and TRBJ1-2; the tabulated D call, TRBD1, remains unverified against the DNA. TRBV21-1 is a pseudogene segment. This CDR3 contains 16 residues.